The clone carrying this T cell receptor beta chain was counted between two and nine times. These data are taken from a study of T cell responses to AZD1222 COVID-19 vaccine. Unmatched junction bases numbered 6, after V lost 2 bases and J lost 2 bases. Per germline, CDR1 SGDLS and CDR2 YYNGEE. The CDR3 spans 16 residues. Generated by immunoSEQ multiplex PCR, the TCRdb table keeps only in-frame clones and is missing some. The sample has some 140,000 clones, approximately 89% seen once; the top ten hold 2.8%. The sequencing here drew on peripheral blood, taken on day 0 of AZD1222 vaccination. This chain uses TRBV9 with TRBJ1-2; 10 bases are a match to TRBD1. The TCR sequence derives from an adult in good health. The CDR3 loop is CASSVGTGVANYGYTF. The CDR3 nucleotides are TGTGCCAGCAGCGTCGGGACAGGGGTTGCCAACTATGGCTACACCTTC.